Detailed here is one T cell receptor (beta chain). The data originate from a study of blood T cell repertoires in COVID-19. Study-wide context: Each recovered donor of Cohort 3 presented with two negative PCRs, clearance, or symptom resolution. Samples came from the United States, Italy and Spain, spanning acute and convalescent COVID-19.

Trimming removed 6 bases from V and 2 bases from J, with 10 bases in between. CDR1 is SNHLY, CDR2 FYNNEI, per germline. This CDR3 is built from 13 residues. Authors' processing steps: The authors estimated nucleated cell counts from reference gene primer amplification. Generated by immunoSEQ multiplex PCR, the TCRdb table keeps only in-frame clones and is missing some. V and J calls and clone size are given by that table; D and trimming were obtained from the DNA. The table includes some 180,000 clones, 86% detected once. Clinical history as reported by participants underpinned cohort assignment. The rearrangement links TRBV2 to TRBJ1-1; perhaps TRBD1 as D (5 bases). This receptor was identified in a woman in her thirties or forties in a cohort exposed to, infected with or recovered from COVID-19 (not recorded which). Source material: PBMCs or T cells enriched from blood (not recorded which). The CDR3 sequence: CASRDSPNTEAFF. The CDR3 nucleotides are TGTGCCAGCAGAGACAGTCCAAACACTGAAGCTTTCTTT. The whole variable domain, remainder taken from reference TRBV2 and TRBJ1-1, is EPEVTQTPSHQVTQMGQEVILRCVPISNHLYFYWYRQILGQKVEFLVSFYNNEISEKSEIFDDQFSVERPDGSNFTLKIRSTKLEDSAMYFCASRDSPNTEAFFGQGTRLTVV.